This T cell receptor beta chain was profiled in a study of cytomegalovirus exposure and HLA in healthy donors. Study-wide points: HLA restriction was apparent for most CMV-associated TCR beta chains in a later analysis. The authors judged a highly shared variant cluster likely a sequencing artifact. The authors listed 150 to 200 TCR beta chains as cytomegalovirus-associated. By HLA locus, TCR association rates varied in a later analysis, with DRB1 showing the most and HLA-C the fewest.

Primers for the PCR totalled 60 Vbeta and 13 Jbeta. Repertoires were generated with immunoSEQ multiplex PCR, while TCRdb's copy carries only in-frame clones and drops some. Of about 160,000 clones listed, 80% were seen once; the top ten hold approximately 4.5%. To note about this clone: The antigen remains undetermined.

Trimming stripped 5 bases from V and 1 base from J, with 11 bases between. Looked up from germline, CDR1 is SQVTM and CDR2 is ANQGSEA. The CDR3 runs 13 residues. The sequenced sample was PBMCs. The chain recombines TRBV29-1 with TRBJ1-2, with D possibly TRBD1 on 6 matching bases. The clonotype comes from a man aged 25-40 years in good health and CMV-seronegative. The CDR3 sequence is CSVLLDSNYGYTF. The DNA of the CDR3 is TGCAGCGTTCTCTTGGACAGTAACTATGGCTACACCTTC.